This is a list of T cell receptor beta chains from one sample in a study of T cells in Graves' hyperthyroidism and ophthalmopathy. TCRdb recomputed calls from the multiplex PCR reads with MiXCR, one row per CDR3 protein. The sample records more than 500,000 distinct CDR3 sequences, around 15% being singletons. The material sequenced was blood. These receptors came from a woman aged 30 to 39 with Graves' hyperthyroidism. Both conserved end residues are part of each CDR3. Each record gives: V gene, clone size, D gene, J gene, CDR3 protein, CDR3 DNA. A D gene is named only where the DNA matches it firmly. Expanded clones get a size class; other rows say once, few or many, or leave the size out.

v_call: TRBV9
clone_size: -
d_call: -
j_call: TRBJ2-7
cdr3_aa: CASSAGQSEQYF
cdr3_nt: TGTGCCAGCAGCGCAGGACAGTCCGAGCAGTACTTC

v_call: TRBV28
clone_size: few
d_call: TRBD2
j_call: TRBJ2-2
cdr3_aa: CASSSSVALWEGVTGELFF
cdr3_nt: TGTGCCAGCAGTTCATCGGTAGCATTGTGGGAGGGCGTCACCGGGGAGCTGTTTTTT

v_call: TRBV5-1
clone_size: many
d_call: TRBD2
j_call: TRBJ2-7
cdr3_aa: CASRLAGGSEQYF
cdr3_nt: TGCGCCAGCAGACTAGCGGGAGGGTCCGAGCAGTACTTC

v_call: TRBV18
clone_size: many
d_call: -
j_call: TRBJ1-6
cdr3_aa: CASSPGSNSPLHF
cdr3_nt: TGTGCCAGCTCACCGGGCAGCAATTCACCCCTCCACTTT

v_call: TRBV5-1
clone_size: many
d_call: TRBD2
j_call: TRBJ2-1
cdr3_aa: CASSGTSGSYEQFF
cdr3_nt: TGCGCCAGCAGCGGTACTAGCGGGAGTTATGAGCAGTTCTTC

v_call: TRBV24-1
clone_size: -
d_call: -
j_call: TRBJ2-7
cdr3_aa: CATSDFYGYEQYF
cdr3_nt: TGTGCCACCAGTGATTTCTACGGGTACGAGCAGTACTTC

v_call: TRBV25-1
clone_size: -
d_call: TRBD2
j_call: TRBJ2-3
cdr3_aa: CASSDQREGPGTDTQYF
cdr3_nt: TGTGCCAGCAGTGACCAGCGGGAGGGCCCAGGGACAGATACGCAGTATTTT

v_call: TRBV5-1
clone_size: few
d_call: -
j_call: TRBJ2-7
cdr3_aa: CASSLEPARSYEQYF
cdr3_nt: TGCGCCAGCAGCTTGGAACCGGCCCGGTCCTACGAGCAGTACTTC

v_call: TRBV5-1
clone_size: many
d_call: TRBD2
j_call: TRBJ2-1
cdr3_aa: CASSSHLLAGGYNEQFF
cdr3_nt: TGCGCCAGCAGCTCCCACTTACTAGCGGGAGGCTACAATGAGCAGTTCTTC

v_call: TRBV14
clone_size: few
d_call: TRBD2
j_call: TRBJ2-7
cdr3_aa: CASSRGSSYFYEQYF
cdr3_nt: TGTGCCAGCAGCCGCGGGAGTAGTTATTTTTACGAGCAGTACTTC

v_call: TRBV28
clone_size: -
d_call: -
j_call: TRBJ1-5
cdr3_aa: CASSRTGSWGQPQHF
cdr3_nt: TGTGCCAGCAGTCGCACAGGGAGCTGGGGCCAGCCCCAGCATTTT

v_call: TRBV29-1
clone_size: -
d_call: TRBD1
j_call: TRBJ1-1
cdr3_aa: CSVVRAPGGDVTEAFF
cdr3_nt: TGCAGCGTCGTTAGAGCACCAGGGGGCGACGTCACTGAAGCTTTCTTT

v_call: TRBV20-1
clone_size: many
d_call: -
j_call: TRBJ1-3
cdr3_aa: CSARGTGRGNTIYF
cdr3_nt: TGCAGTGCTAGAGGAACAGGGAGAGGAAACACCATATATTTT

v_call: TRBV2
clone_size: once
d_call: -
j_call: TRBJ2-7
cdr3_aa: CASSLGGRTGGYEQYF
cdr3_nt: TGTGCCAGCAGCTTGGGGGGCCGGACAGGAGGATACGAGCAGTACTTC

v_call: TRBV5-1
clone_size: many
d_call: -
j_call: TRBJ2-3
cdr3_aa: CASHVQHPSTDTQYF
cdr3_nt: TGCGCCAGCCATGTCCAGCACCCTAGCACAGATACGCAGTATTTT

v_call: TRBV9
clone_size: -
d_call: TRBD2
j_call: TRBJ2-7
cdr3_aa: CASSAGAGGPSYEQYF
cdr3_nt: TGTGCCAGCAGCGCGGGAGCGGGAGGTCCCTCCTACGAGCAGTACTTC

v_call: TRBV2
clone_size: many
d_call: -
j_call: TRBJ2-5
cdr3_aa: CASSDQGMETQYF
cdr3_nt: TGTGCCAGCAGTGATCAGGGCATGGAGACCCAGTACTTC

v_call: TRBV27
clone_size: few
d_call: TRBD2
j_call: TRBJ2-7
cdr3_aa: CASSSPTSGRFYEQYF
cdr3_nt: TGTGCCAGCAGTTCTCCGACTAGCGGGAGGTTTTACGAGCAGTACTTC

v_call: TRBV6-1
clone_size: -
d_call: -
j_call: TRBJ1-5
cdr3_aa: CASSEAPWGNQPQHF
cdr3_nt: TGTGCCAGCAGTGAGGCACCCTGGGGAAATCAGCCCCAGCATTTT

v_call: TRBV3-1
clone_size: many
d_call: -
j_call: TRBJ2-5
cdr3_aa: CASSPRGRETQYF
cdr3_nt: TGTGCCAGCAGTCCTAGGGGACGGGAGACCCAGTACTTC

v_call: TRBV12-3/TRBV12-4
clone_size: many
d_call: TRBD1
j_call: TRBJ1-1
cdr3_aa: CASRRGQRNTEAFF
cdr3_nt: TGTGCCAGCAGAAGGGGACAGAGGAACACTGAAGCTTTCTTT

v_call: TRBV12-5
clone_size: once
d_call: TRBD1
j_call: TRBJ2-7
cdr3_aa: CASGLVRRRGQGASYPYEQYF
cdr3_nt: TGTGCTAGTGGTTTGGTCCGCAGGCGGGGACAGGGGGCTTCATACCCCTACGAGCAGTACTTC

v_call: TRBV7-3
clone_size: few
d_call: TRBD2
j_call: TRBJ2-1
cdr3_aa: CASSQTGSGRRDEQFF
cdr3_nt: TGTGCCAGCAGTCAAACGGGTAGCGGGAGGAGGGATGAGCAGTTCTTC

v_call: TRBV15
clone_size: many
d_call: -
j_call: TRBJ2-7
cdr3_aa: CATSRGDGDTYEQYF
cdr3_nt: TGTGCCACCAGCAGGGGGGATGGGGACACCTACGAGCAGTACTTC

v_call: TRBV30
clone_size: -
d_call: TRBD1
j_call: TRBJ2-7
cdr3_aa: CAWIPPGQGFYEQYF
cdr3_nt: TGTGCCTGGATCCCCCCGGGACAGGGGTTCTACGAGCAGTACTTC

v_call: TRBV12-3/TRBV12-4
clone_size: few
d_call: -
j_call: TRBJ1-1
cdr3_aa: CASTETGRGNTEAFF
cdr3_nt: TGTGCCAGCACCGAAACGGGACGCGGGAACACTGAAGCTTTCTTT

v_call: TRBV7-2
clone_size: few
d_call: -
j_call: TRBJ2-1
cdr3_aa: CASSLAQFSYNEQFF
cdr3_nt: TGTGCCAGCAGCTTGGCTCAATTCTCCTACAATGAGCAGTTCTTC

v_call: TRBV12-3/TRBV12-4
clone_size: many
d_call: TRBD1
j_call: TRBJ2-6
cdr3_aa: CASSSPNRGSSGANVLTF
cdr3_nt: TGTGCCAGCAGCTCCCCTAACAGGGGCTCCTCTGGGGCCAACGTCCTGACTTTC

v_call: TRBV6-1
clone_size: many
d_call: -
j_call: TRBJ1-2
cdr3_aa: CASTNIRTGYTF
cdr3_nt: TGTGCCAGCACCAACATAAGGACTGGCTACACCTTC

v_call: TRBV6-1
clone_size: few
d_call: TRBD1
j_call: TRBJ1-5
cdr3_aa: CASSQETGYQPQHF
cdr3_nt: TGTGCCAGCAGTCAAGAGACAGGGTATCAGCCCCAGCATTTT

v_call: TRBV3-1
clone_size: many
d_call: -
j_call: TRBJ1-2
cdr3_aa: CASSQLDGNYGYTF
cdr3_nt: TGTGCCAGCAGTCAACTGGACGGTAACTATGGCTACACCTTC

v_call: TRBV2
clone_size: few
d_call: TRBD1
j_call: TRBJ2-5
cdr3_aa: CASSARQGLRWVQETQYF
cdr3_nt: TGTGCCAGCAGCGCACGACAGGGGTTAAGATGGGTCCAAGAGACCCAGTACTTC

v_call: TRBV20-1
clone_size: few
d_call: -
j_call: TRBJ2-2
cdr3_aa: CSARDRINTGELFF
cdr3_nt: TGCAGTGCTAGAGACAGAATAAACACCGGGGAGCTGTTTTTT

v_call: TRBV13
clone_size: few
d_call: -
j_call: TRBJ1-4
cdr3_aa: CASSPRAGGDNEKLFF
cdr3_nt: TGTGCCAGCAGCCCCCGCGCCGGAGGGGATAATGAAAAACTGTTTTTT

v_call: TRBV27
clone_size: many
d_call: -
j_call: TRBJ2-3
cdr3_aa: CASSRTGEADTQYF
cdr3_nt: TGTGCCAGCAGCCGCACAGGGGAGGCAGATACGCAGTATTTT

v_call: TRBV28
clone_size: many
d_call: TRBD2
j_call: TRBJ2-1
cdr3_aa: CASSSNNAGGPLNEQFF
cdr3_nt: TGTGCCAGCAGTTCGAACAACGCGGGAGGGCCTCTCAATGAGCAGTTCTTC

v_call: TRBV30
clone_size: many
d_call: -
j_call: TRBJ2-1
cdr3_aa: CAWSVQSAEQFF
cdr3_nt: TGTGCCTGGAGTGTACAAAGCGCTGAGCAGTTCTTC

v_call: TRBV18
clone_size: -
d_call: TRBD2
j_call: TRBJ2-3
cdr3_aa: CASSSGTRDTQYF
cdr3_nt: TGTGCCAGCTCCTCCGGGACTAGGGATACGCAGTATTTT

v_call: TRBV6-1
clone_size: many
d_call: TRBD1
j_call: TRBJ1-2
cdr3_aa: CASSPSTGFYGYTF
cdr3_nt: TGTGCCAGCAGTCCATCGACAGGGTTCTATGGCTACACCTTC

v_call: TRBV2
clone_size: many
d_call: -
j_call: TRBJ2-5
cdr3_aa: CASSPTVTQYF
cdr3_nt: TGTGCCAGCAGTCCGACAGTGACCCAGTACTTC

v_call: TRBV12-3/TRBV12-4
clone_size: many
d_call: -
j_call: TRBJ2-7
cdr3_aa: CASSLATDRVPYEQYF
cdr3_nt: TGTGCCAGCAGTTTAGCGACGGACAGAGTACCCTACGAGCAGTACTTC

v_call: TRBV9
clone_size: few
d_call: TRBD2
j_call: TRBJ2-5
cdr3_aa: CASSVGASGMRETQYF
cdr3_nt: TGTGCCAGCAGCGTAGGGGCTAGCGGGATGAGAGAGACCCAGTACTTC

v_call: TRBV30
clone_size: many
d_call: TRBD1
j_call: TRBJ2-5
cdr3_aa: CAWSHHRGETQYF
cdr3_nt: TGTGCCTGGAGTCACCACAGGGGCGAGACCCAGTACTTC

v_call: TRBV11-2
clone_size: many
d_call: -
j_call: TRBJ2-3
cdr3_aa: CASSLDPAATDTQYF
cdr3_nt: TGTGCCAGCAGTTTAGATCCTGCGGCCACAGATACGCAGTATTTT

v_call: TRBV5-6
clone_size: -
d_call: -
j_call: TRBJ1-3
cdr3_aa: CASSLGVGTGNTIYF
cdr3_nt: TGTGCCAGCAGCTTGGGGGTAGGGACTGGAAACACCATATATTTT

v_call: TRBV28
clone_size: -
d_call: -
j_call: TRBJ1-2
cdr3_aa: CASSRGGVGYGYTF
cdr3_nt: TGTGCCAGCAGTCGGGGGGGCGTTGGCTATGGCTACACCTTC

v_call: TRBV28
clone_size: many
d_call: -
j_call: TRBJ2-2
cdr3_aa: CASTVRGFGGYTGELFF
cdr3_nt: TGTGCCAGCACGGTCCGGGGTTTTGGCGGGTACACCGGGGAGCTGTTTTTT

v_call: TRBV9
clone_size: -
d_call: -
j_call: TRBJ2-7
cdr3_aa: CASSVVANSPPREQYF
cdr3_nt: TGTGCCAGCAGCGTAGTAGCGAACTCCCCCCCGAGGGAGCAGTACTTC

v_call: TRBV6-2/TRBV6-3
clone_size: few
d_call: TRBD1
j_call: TRBJ2-7
cdr3_aa: CASVKTGGSYEQYF
cdr3_nt: TGTGCCAGCGTCAAGACAGGGGGGTCCTACGAGCAGTACTTC

v_call: TRBV7-2
clone_size: few
d_call: -
j_call: TRBJ2-7
cdr3_aa: CASSSVGGAQVSYEQYF
cdr3_nt: TGTGCCAGCAGCTCAGTAGGAGGGGCGCAAGTCTCCTACGAGCAGTACTTC

v_call: TRBV16
clone_size: few
d_call: TRBD1
j_call: TRBJ1-1
cdr3_aa: CASSHTGEGTEAFF
cdr3_nt: TGTGCCAGCAGCCACACAGGGGAGGGGACTGAAGCTTTCTTT

v_call: TRBV5-5
clone_size: many
d_call: TRBD2
j_call: TRBJ2-1
cdr3_aa: CASSINSGSPNEQFF
cdr3_nt: TGTGCCAGCAGCATTAATAGCGGGAGCCCCAATGAGCAGTTCTTC

v_call: TRBV28
clone_size: many
d_call: -
j_call: TRBJ1-5
cdr3_aa: CATIPMTSNQPQHF
cdr3_nt: TGTGCCACGATACCGATGACTAGCAATCAGCCCCAGCATTTT